This TCR beta chain emerged from a study of shared clonotypes between healthy human individuals. Study findings and constraints: Between a few donors, naive CD4 clonotypes were shared at a level of about 5%. In general, naive subsets displayed greater estimated richness than memory subsets did.

The germline V gene has CDR1 SNHLY and CDR2 FYNNEI. The V end was cut by 4 bases, the J end by 0 bases, with 12 bases between. CDR3 length equals 15 residues. The repertoire was sequenced with immunoSEQ multiplex PCR; TCRdb's copy has only in-frame clones and lacks some. The sample records more than 2,000,000 clones, approximately 93% being singletons. To note about this clone: What it recognizes is unknown.

V and J are TRBV2 and TRBJ1-2; tentatively, D is TRBD1 (5 bases). This clonotype was obtained from a man younger than 35 in good health. Some clones in this sample may be carry-over from other donors' samples. Specimen: naive CD4+ T cells from PBMCs. Subset indicated: CD45RA+ positively selected. CDR3 residues: CASSAGLTANYGYTF. The CDR3 DNA follows: TGTGCCAGCAGTGCAGGTTTGACAGCTAACTATGGCTACACCTTC.